Below are 15 T cell receptor beta chains sequenced from a single sample in a study of shared clonotypes between healthy human individuals (TCRdb year 2020). Libraries came from the immunoSEQ multiplex PCR assay. TCRdb stores this immuneACCESS table with in-frame sequences only. Part of the clones is absent; in the studies checked, under half of the shortfall reflects unresolved V genes, and no reason is known for the rest. This sample is represented by some 2,000,000 clones; about 95% of them were singletons. About 1.1% of the sample is in the top ten clones. CD8 naive samples consisted of CD45RO-negative cells that were positively selected for CCR7, yielding a CD45RA+CCR7+ population without TemRA cells. Sequenced: naive CD8+ T cells sorted from blood. The cell subset or site label on this specimen signifies: CD45RA+CCR7+. These receptors all stem from a man younger than 35 in good health.

The genes are TRBV11-2 and TRBJ2-1; 10 bases fit TRBD2. The junction had 0 bases not matched to a gene; V was cut back by 2 bases and J by 2 bases. Germline assignment: CDR1 SGHAT and CDR2 FQNNGV. CDR3 length: 15 residues. CDR3 nucleotides: TGTGCCAGCAGCTTACTAGCGGGAGCCTACAATGAGCAGTTCTTC. Residues: CASSLLAGAYNEQFF.

This sequence joins TRBV4-3 and TRBJ2-2; 8 bases map to TRBD2. The CDR3 totals 16 residues. CDR1 and CDR2 from the germline V gene are LGHNA and YSLEER. Trimming removed 2 bases from V and 0 bases from J; junction bases left unmatched: 2. CDR3 amino acids: CASSQPGGSNTGELFF. The DNA of the CDR3 is TGCGCCAGCAGCCAACCGGGAGGGTCGAACACCGGGGAGCTGTTTTTT.

The chain has TRBV28 and TRBJ1-1; D is uncertain. Trimming removed 2 bases from V and 2 bases from J, with 9 bases in between. CDR1 and CDR2 (germline): MDHEN, SYDVKM. CDR3 size: 14 residues. In nucleotides, the CDR3 is TGTGCCAGCAGTTTAACGGCGGCCAACACTGAAGCTTTCTTT. This gives the protein CASSLTAANTEAFF.

This chain joins TRBV11-3 and TRBJ2-3; 8 bases are a match to TRBD2. Germline V gives CDR1 SGHNT, CDR2 YENEEA. The CDR3 is made up of 20 amino acids. V was pared by 0 bases and J by 0 bases, with 14 bases of the junction left unmatched. DNA for the CDR3: TGTGCCAGCAGCTTAGATCTTGACGGGGGGGATGGGGAGAGCACAGATACGCAGTATTTT. Translated: CASSLDLDGGDGESTDTQYF.

This chain connects TRBV5-1 to TRBJ1-5; TRBD1 matches at 8 bases. Germline CDR1 reads SGHRS; CDR2 reads YFSETQ. The V segment lost 0 bases and the J segment 5 bases; nucleotides outside the gene matches: 4. The CDR3 has 15 amino acids. As DNA, the CDR3 is TGCGCCAGCAGCTTGGGACAGGGGTTGGATCAGCCCCAGCATTTT. Encoded protein: CASSLGQGLDQPQHF.

Turning to this clone: Germline is not matched at one junction end, which may reflect a read error. V and J are TRBV7-6 and TRBJ2-2, with TRBD2 identical over 7 bases. This CDR3 is built from 15 residues. Germline V gene data show CDR1 as SGHVS and CDR2 as FNYEAQ. This CDR3 reads CASTLAGGDTGELFF. The CDR3, as DNA: TGTGCCAGCACCTTAGCGGGCGGGGACACCGGGGAGCTGTTTTTT.

V and J are TRBV5-6 and TRBJ2-7; 9 bases agree with TRBD1. The CDR3 covers 14 residues. Germline trimming cut 0 bases from V and 4 bases from J; bases unmatched to any gene: 2. Germline V gene data show CDR1 as SGHDT and CDR2 as YYEEEE. This CDR3 reads CASSLGGTGYEQYF. Written as DNA, the CDR3 is TGTGCCAGCAGCTTGGGCGGGACAGGGTACGAGCAGTACTTC.

This chain links TRBV11-2 with TRBJ2-1; 9 bases align to TRBD2. V lost 5 bases and J lost 1; bases outside the gene matches: 12. The CDR3 covers 18 residues. Germline V lookup: CDR1 SGHAT, CDR2 FQNNGV. This CDR3 is CASSDRLRGGLSYNEQFF. The CDR3 nucleotides read TGTGCCAGCAGCGACCGATTGCGGGGGGGCCTGTCCTACAATGAGCAGTTCTTC.

V usage is TRBV19 and J usage is TRBJ2-7; D perhaps matches TRBD1 (5 bases). The V gene lost 3 bases and the J gene lost 0 bases, with 9 bases spanning the gap. The CDR3 totals 14 residues. Germline V gene sequence: CDR1 LNHDA, CDR2 SQIVND (reference sequence). The DNA for the CDR3 is TGTGCCAGTAGTATTTCGACAGCCTCCTACGAGCAGTACTTC. It is translated as CASSISTASYEQYF.

The count of this clone is one. A single base is all that separates this from a far larger clone, so a read error is likely. The sample contains more than one DNA sequence encoding this CDR3. V is TRBV9 and J is TRBJ1-1; unclear D gene. The CDR3 covers 13 residues. CDR1 and CDR2 (germline): SGDLS, YYNGEE. Between the trimmed V and J ends, which lost 0 bases and 1 base, there was a span of 4 bases. Here the CDR3 DNA reads TGTGCCAGCAGCGTAGGCAGGAACACTGAAGCTTTCTTT. Amino acid sequence: CASSVGRNTEAFF.

This clone has a single count. The chain couples TRBV5-1 to TRBJ1-1; 8 nucleotides line up with TRBD1. Germline V gives CDR1 SGHRS, CDR2 YFSETQ. The CDR3 has 15 residues. The trim removed 2 bases at V and 1 base at J, leaving 4 bases unmatched. In nucleotides, the CDR3 is TGCGCCAGCAGCTTAGACGGGACAGGGAACACTGAAGCTTTCTTT. It codes for CASSLDGTGNTEAFF.

V gene TRBV27 combines with J gene TRBJ2-3, with unresolved D. Germline lookup yields CDR1 MNHEY and CDR2 SMNVEV (reference sequence). The CDR3 has 13 residues. Trimming removed 7 bases from V and 3 bases from J, with 11 bases in between. The CDR3 protein is CASTAAFTDTQYF. CDR3 in DNA: TGTGCCAGCACCGCGGCTTTTACAGATACGCAGTATTTT.

Comments on this clone: In the same sample, other DNA sequences code for this CDR3. V usage is TRBV5-8 and J usage is TRBJ1-1, with 7 bases matching TRBD1. V lost 0 bases, J lost 2 bases, and 7 bases stayed unmatched. This CDR3 is 16 amino acids long. CDR1 and CDR2 from the germline V gene are SGHTS and YDEGEE. The CDR3 region is CASSLGLGGLNTEAFF. The CDR3 nucleotides read TGTGCCAGCAGCTTGGGACTAGGGGGCTTAAACACTGAAGCTTTCTTT.

J is TRBJ2-5 and V is TRBV29-1, with 7 bases aligning to TRBD2. J gave up 4 bases and V 4 bases, and 12 bases lay outside the gene matches. CDR1 SQVTM and CDR2 ANQGSEA come from the germline V gene. The CDR3 totals 15 residues. The CDR3 DNA is TGCAGCGTTGGAGGGCCTGATCCGGGGGGAGAGACCCAGTACTTC. Translation: CSVGGPDPGGETQYF.

This chain connects TRBV5-1 to TRBJ1-6; 9 bases line up with TRBD1. Germline-derived CDR1 and CDR2 are SGHRS and YFSETQ. This CDR3 comprises 18 residues. J was trimmed by 6 bases and V by 0 bases; bases with no gene match: 10. The DNA of the CDR3 is TGCGCCAGCAGCTTGGCCGGGACAGGGAAGACACCTAATTCACCCCTCCACTTT. Protein sequence: CASSLAGTGKTPNSPLHF.